A selection of T cell receptor beta chains follows, all from one sample in a study of cytomegalovirus exposure and HLA in healthy donors. Libraries were prepared by immunoSEQ multiplex PCR; TCRdb keeps only in-frame clonotypes and omits some of them. The data hold hundreds of thousands of clones, with around 70% observed a single time. The sequencing input was PBMCs. The receptors originated from a man in his forties in good health and CMV-seropositive. CDR3s include the opening cysteine and the closing phenylalanine or tryptophan. Each record gives: clone size, J gene, D gene, CDR3 length, V gene, CDR3 DNA, CDR3 protein. A D gene is named only where the DNA matches it firmly. Size tells how often a clone was seen (once, few, many) or the class of an expanded clone, and some rows leave it out.

size: once; J: TRBJ1-5; D: .; length: 14; V: TRBV2; DNA: TGTGCCAGCAGTGAATGGGCAGTTGCTCAGCCCCAGCATTTT; CDR3: CASSEWAVAQPQHF
size: once; J: TRBJ1-3; D: .; length: 16; V: TRBV7-2; DNA: TGTGCCAGCAGCTTCGCCTACTCAGGGGCTGGAAACACCATATATTTT; CDR3: CASSFAYSGAGNTIYF
size: .; J: TRBJ1-5; D: .; length: 13; V: TRBV7-2; DNA: TGTGCCAGCAGCCTGACAGACAATCAGCCCCAGCATTTT; CDR3: CASSLTDNQPQHF
size: .; J: TRBJ1-5; D: TRBD1; length: 15; V: TRBV19; DNA: TGTGCCAGTACCTTGGGACAGGGGGCGTATCAGCCCCAGCATTTT; CDR3: CASTLGQGAYQPQHF
size: .; J: TRBJ2-3; D: .; length: 16; V: TRBV7-9; DNA: TGTGCCAGCAGCTTATGGCTGGCTGCTAGCACAGATACGCAGTATTTT; CDR3: CASSLWLAASTDTQYF
size: .; J: TRBJ2-1; D: TRBD1; length: 14; V: TRBV5-1; DNA: TGCGCCAGCAGCCCTCAGGGGGCGATGAGTGAGCAGTTCTTC; CDR3: CASSPQGAMSEQFF
size: .; J: TRBJ2-3; D: .; length: 14; V: TRBV11-3; DNA: TGTGCCAGCAGCTTAACGGGTTCCACAGATACGCAGTATTTT; CDR3: CASSLTGSTDTQYF
size: few; J: TRBJ1-2; D: TRBD1; length: 14; V: TRBV6-1; DNA: TGTGCCAGCAGAAAGGACAGGTTACATTATGGCTACACCTTC; CDR3: CASRKDRLHYGYTF
size: .; J: TRBJ2-1; D: .; length: 13; V: TRBV7-2; DNA: TGTGCCAGCAGCTTCGGCAGGCTCAATGAGCAGTTCTTC; CDR3: CASSFGRLNEQFF
size: .; J: TRBJ1-1; D: TRBD1; length: 15; V: TRBV18; DNA: TGTGCCAGCTCACCTTGGACAGGGGAGAACACTGAAGCTTTCTTT; CDR3: CASSPWTGENTEAFF
size: .; J: TRBJ2-1; D: .; length: 12; V: TRBV5-1; DNA: TGCGCCAGCAGCTTGGAGGGGAATGAGCAGTTCTTC; CDR3: CASSLEGNEQFF
size: .; J: TRBJ1-1; D: .; length: 10; V: TRBV20-1; DNA: TGCAGTGCTAGGGACAGAGAAGCTTTCTTT; CDR3: CSARDREAFF
size: .; J: TRBJ1-2; D: .; length: 13; V: TRBV2; DNA: TGTGCCAGCAGATGGACAGACAACTATGGCTACACCTTC; CDR3: CASRWTDNYGYTF
size: .; J: TRBJ2-7; D: TRBD2; length: 15; V: TRBV9; DNA: TGTGCCAGCAGCGTAGCTAGCGGGGGTTACTACGAGCAGTACTTC; CDR3: CASSVASGGYYEQYF
size: .; J: TRBJ2-7; D: TRBD1; length: 15; V: TRBV6-5; DNA: TGTGCCAGCAGTCCGAGGGGGCCGGCGACCTACGAGCAGTACTTC; CDR3: CASSPRGPATYEQYF
size: .; J: TRBJ2-7; D: TRBD1; length: 14; V: TRBV6-1; DNA: TGTGCCAGCAGTGTGGGACAGGTCTCCTACGAGCAGTACTTC; CDR3: CASSVGQVSYEQYF
size: once; J: TRBJ1-1; D: .; length: 10; V: TRBV20-1; DNA: TGCAGCATCCAATACACTGAAGCTTTCTTT; CDR3: CSIQYTEAFF
size: once; J: TRBJ2-3; D: TRBD1; length: 15; V: TRBV7-8; DNA: TGTGCCAGCAGCTTAGCACAGGGGGCGATAGATACGCAGTATTTT; CDR3: CASSLAQGAIDTQYF
size: .; J: TRBJ2-1; D: .; length: 14; V: TRBV5-1; DNA: TGCGCCAGCAGCTTGGGACAGAGTTACAATGAGCAGTTCTTC; CDR3: CASSLGQSYNEQFF
size: .; J: TRBJ2-4; D: .; length: 15; V: TRBV6-1; DNA: TGTGCCAGCAGCGACAGCCGTAGAGTCGTAGACATTCAGTACTTC; CDR3: CASSDSRRVVDIQYF
size: once; J: TRBJ1-5; D: .; length: 16; V: TRBV6-6; DNA: TGTGCCAGCAGCCCAGGGGCAGCCGAGACCTTTTTGCCCCAGCATTTT; CDR3: CASSPGAAETFLPQHF
size: .; J: TRBJ2-5; D: TRBD1; length: 13; V: TRBV7-6; DNA: TGTGCCAGCAGCATAGACAGGGAAGGGACCCAGTACTTC; CDR3: CASSIDREGTQYF
size: .; J: TRBJ2-7; D: TRBD1; length: 16; V: TRBV5-5; DNA: TGTGCCAGCAGCTCCCCCCGGACAGGGGGCGCTTACGAGCAGTACTTC; CDR3: CASSSPRTGGAYEQYF
size: .; J: TRBJ1-2; D: .; length: 11; V: TRBV6-1; DNA: TGTGCCAGCAGCCCGGGGGGACGTGTACGATTC; CDR3: CASSPGGRVRF
size: .; J: TRBJ2-2; D: TRBD1; length: 15; V: TRBV9; DNA: TGTGCCAGCAGCGTAGAAGGACAGGGGACCGGGGAGCTGTTTTTT; CDR3: CASSVEGQGTGELFF
size: .; J: TRBJ1-1; D: .; length: 15; V: TRBV5-1; DNA: TGCGCCAGCAGCTCATACTACAGGAGTGACACTGAAGCTTTCTTT; CDR3: CASSSYYRSDTEAFF
size: once; J: TRBJ2-5; D: .; length: 15; V: TRBV7-3; DNA: TGTGCCAGCAGCTCAACCGGGGACATACAAGAGACCCAGTACTTC; CDR3: CASSSTGDIQETQYF
size: once; J: TRBJ1-2; D: TRBD1; length: 13; V: TRBV5-8; DNA: TGTGCCAGCAGCCGCAAAGGGACAGTGGGCTACACCTTC; CDR3: CASSRKGTVGYTF
size: .; J: TRBJ2-7; D: .; length: 16; V: TRBV6-7; DNA: TGTGCCAGCAGTTACCCAGGGATCACCGCGGTCGGCGAGCAGTACTTC; CDR3: CASSYPGITAVGEQYF
size: .; J: TRBJ2-2; D: TRBD2; length: 16; V: TRBV19; DNA: TGTGCCAGTAGGCTATCTAGCGGGGCGAACACCGGGGAGCTGTTTTTT; CDR3: CASRLSSGANTGELFF
size: .; J: TRBJ2-6; D: TRBD1; length: 21; V: TRBV4-1; DNA: TGCGCCAGCAGCCAAGGGTTTCGGGTAGGGGGCGCTTTATCTGGGGCCAACGTCCTGACTTTC; CDR3: CASSQGFRVGGALSGANVLTF
size: .; J: TRBJ2-7; D: TRBD1; length: 15; V: TRBV7-7; DNA: TGTGCCAGCAGCTTAGGCCGGACAGGGGAGTACGAGCAGTACTTC; CDR3: CASSLGRTGEYEQYF
size: .; J: TRBJ1-1; D: .; length: 15; V: TRBV6-1; DNA: TGTGCCAGCAGTGATCTCGGGGGACTGAGTTATGAAGCTTTCTTT; CDR3: CASSDLGGLSYEAFF
size: few; J: TRBJ1-2; D: .; length: 13; V: TRBV19; DNA: TGTGCCAGTACCAATACGAGGGATCTGGGCTACACCTTC; CDR3: CASTNTRDLGYTF
size: .; J: TRBJ2-2; D: TRBD2; length: 15; V: TRBV6-1; DNA: TGTGCCAGCAGTACCTCCGGGGGGGACACCGGGGAGCTGTTTTTT; CDR3: CASSTSGGDTGELFF
size: .; J: TRBJ2-1; D: .; length: 15; V: TRBV19; DNA: TGTGCCAGTACCCTAATGCCGGGGGTGAGGGATGAGCAGTTCTTC; CDR3: CASTLMPGVRDEQFF
size: .; J: TRBJ1-5; D: .; length: 15; V: TRBV28; DNA: TGTGCCAGCACCTCTCCGGGGCAGGGGAATCAGCCCCAGCATTTT; CDR3: CASTSPGQGNQPQHF
size: .; J: TRBJ2-7; D: .; length: 14; V: TRBV7-9; DNA: TGTGCCAGCAGCCCGGACACCGTCCCCTACGAGCAGTACTTC; CDR3: CASSPDTVPYEQYF
size: .; J: TRBJ2-7; D: .; length: 13; V: TRBV27; DNA: TGTGCCAGCAGTTTTGGACAGAGCTACGAGCAGTACTTC; CDR3: CASSFGQSYEQYF
size: .; J: TRBJ2-1; D: .; length: 18; V: TRBV13; DNA: TGTGCCAGCAGCTTAGGGGGCGCCGGGGAGCGGCCCTACAATGAGCAGTTCTTC; CDR3: CASSLGGAGERPYNEQFF